Sequencing of this TCR beta chain was carried out in a study of beta chain features in type 1 diabetes. At the level of the study: All samples together contributed approximately 100 million sorted cells for examination. General study points: The naive, central memory and Treg TCRB repertoires looked more alike in patients than they did in healthy donors. Diminished insertions and augmented deletions at VDJ junctions characterized type 1 diabetes patients. Shortening that was moderate but significant affected the TCRB CDR3s of Type 1 diabetes patients in all four CD4+ subsets.

Germline V CDR1 and CDR2: SGDLS, YYNGEE. The CDR3 contains 13 residues. V was clipped by 4 bases and J by 1 base, with 8 bases between them. Reverse transcription of all isolated RNA meant that expressed TCRB transcripts were sequenced. Here immunoSEQ multiplex PCR was the method, and the copy in TCRdb shows in-frame clones only, minus some. The sample records 500,000 to 650,000 clones, around 12% being singletons. A word on this clone: As yet, its antigen is unknown.

Sequencing was done on a sample of naive CD4+ T cells from blood. The chain is built from TRBV9 and TRBJ1-2, with unresolved D. This clonotype originated in a man between 25 and 39 years old with type 1 diabetes. The CDR3 here is CASSPQYNYGYTF. In DNA, the CDR3 is TGTGCCAGCAGCCCACAATATAACTATGGCTACACCTTC.